This TCR beta chain was profiled in a study of blood T cell repertoires in COVID-19. Study context: The study drew acute and convalescent COVID-19 samples from the United States, Italy and Spain. PBMCs, B-cell-depleted T cells, or T cells provided the cDNA or gDNA that made up the material.

This CDR3 is 14 amino acids long. V lost 6 bases, J lost 10 bases, and 11 bases stayed unmatched. CDR1 MNHEY and CDR2 SVGAGI come from the germline V gene. As handled by the study authors: It was from reference gene primer amplification that nucleated cell counts were estimated. Libraries were prepared by immunoSEQ multiplex PCR; TCRdb keeps only in-frame clonotypes and omits some of them. The D gene and trimming were derived from the DNA, and the V and J assignments and clone size from that table. The data show about 220,000 clones, approximately 83% seen once. This sequence was found in a woman between 25 and 40 years old who had recovered from COVID-19. The chain joins TRBV6-5 to TRBJ1-4; 7 bases fit TRBD1. The sample comprised peripheral blood. CDR3 DNA: TGTGCCAGCAGGGGGACAGTTCCCCGGGGAAAACTGTTTTTT. Protein: CASRGTVPRGKLFF.